This T cell receptor (beta chain) was found in a study of T cell repertoires in cytomegalovirus infection. Across the study: Well-studied HLA-B-restricted epitopes and recently identified HLA-C-restricted epitopes of CMV were both used in the study. CMV infection together with matching HLA type was indicated by public TCR beta signatures. Findings and caveats of the study: Dominating the ex vivo response were HLA-C-restricted CMV-specific TCR beta clonotypes.

Germline-derived CDR1 and CDR2 are DFQATT and SNEGSKA (reference sequence). The length of the CDR3 is 15 residues. The ends were cut back, 0 bases at V and 8 bases at J, with 19 bases in the middle. In its sample, this clonotype was seen a few times. What it binds is unknown. TCRdb ran MiXCR on the reads and lists one entry per CDR3 protein. This table has some 500,000 distinct CDR3 sequences, over 35% appearing once. The specimen was cultured PBMCs, collected from culture after CMV antigen stimulation. The rearrangement uses TRBV20-1 and TRBJ1-1; D gene ambiguous. The receptor comes from a human donor in good health (CMV status not recorded). Some clones in this sample may be carry-over from other donors' samples. The DNA for the CDR3 is TGCAGTGCTAGAGAAGGGTCCCATGAAGTCTCCGAAGCTTTCTTT. This sequence encodes CSAREGSHEVSEAFF.